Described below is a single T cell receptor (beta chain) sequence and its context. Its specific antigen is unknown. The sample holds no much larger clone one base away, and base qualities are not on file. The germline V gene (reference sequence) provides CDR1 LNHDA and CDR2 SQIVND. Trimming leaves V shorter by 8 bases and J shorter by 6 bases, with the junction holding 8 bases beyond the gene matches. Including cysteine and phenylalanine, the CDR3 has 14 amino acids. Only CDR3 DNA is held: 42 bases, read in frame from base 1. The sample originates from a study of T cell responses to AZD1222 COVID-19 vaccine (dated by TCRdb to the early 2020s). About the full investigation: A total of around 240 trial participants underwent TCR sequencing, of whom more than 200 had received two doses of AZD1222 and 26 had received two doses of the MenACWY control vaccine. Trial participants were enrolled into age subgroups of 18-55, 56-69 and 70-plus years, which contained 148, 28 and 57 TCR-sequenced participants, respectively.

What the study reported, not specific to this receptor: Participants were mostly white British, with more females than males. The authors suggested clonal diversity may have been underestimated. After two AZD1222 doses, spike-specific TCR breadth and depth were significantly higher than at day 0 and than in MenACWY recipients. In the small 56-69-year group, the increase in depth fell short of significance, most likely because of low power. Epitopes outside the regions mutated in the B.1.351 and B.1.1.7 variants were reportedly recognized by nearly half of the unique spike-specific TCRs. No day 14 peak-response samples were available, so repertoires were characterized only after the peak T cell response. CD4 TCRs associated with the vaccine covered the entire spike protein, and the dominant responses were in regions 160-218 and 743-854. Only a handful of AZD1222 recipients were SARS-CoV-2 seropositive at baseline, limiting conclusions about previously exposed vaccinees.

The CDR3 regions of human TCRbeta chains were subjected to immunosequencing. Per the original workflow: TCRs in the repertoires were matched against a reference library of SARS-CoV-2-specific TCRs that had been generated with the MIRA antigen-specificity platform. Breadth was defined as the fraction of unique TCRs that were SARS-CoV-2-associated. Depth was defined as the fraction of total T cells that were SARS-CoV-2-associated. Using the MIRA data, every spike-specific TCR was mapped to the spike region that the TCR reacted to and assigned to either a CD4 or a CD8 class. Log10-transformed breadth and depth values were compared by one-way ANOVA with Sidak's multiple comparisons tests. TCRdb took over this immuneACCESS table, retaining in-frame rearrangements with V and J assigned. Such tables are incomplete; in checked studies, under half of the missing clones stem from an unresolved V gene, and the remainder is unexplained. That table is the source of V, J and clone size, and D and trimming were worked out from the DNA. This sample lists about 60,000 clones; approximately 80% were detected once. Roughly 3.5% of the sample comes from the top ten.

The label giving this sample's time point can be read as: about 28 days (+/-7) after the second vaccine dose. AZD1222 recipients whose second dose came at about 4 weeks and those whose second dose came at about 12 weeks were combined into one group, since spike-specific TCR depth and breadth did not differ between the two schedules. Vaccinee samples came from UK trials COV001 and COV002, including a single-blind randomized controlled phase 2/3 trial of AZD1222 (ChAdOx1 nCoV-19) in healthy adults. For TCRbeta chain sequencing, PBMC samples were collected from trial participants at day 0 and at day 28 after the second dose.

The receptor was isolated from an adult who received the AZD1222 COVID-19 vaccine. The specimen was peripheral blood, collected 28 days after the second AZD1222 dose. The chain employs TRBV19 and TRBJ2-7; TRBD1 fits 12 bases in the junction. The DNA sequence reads TGTGCCAGTGAACCGGGACAGGGGGCATTCGAGCAGTACTTC. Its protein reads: CASEPGQGAFEQYF. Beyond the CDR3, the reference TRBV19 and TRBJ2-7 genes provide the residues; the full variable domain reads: DGGITQSPKYLFRKEGQNVTLSCEQNLNHDAMYWYRQDPGQGLRLIYYSQIVNDFQKGDIAEGYSVSREKKESFPLTVTSAQKNPTAFYLCASEPGQGAFEQYFGPGTRLTVT.